One sample yielded the 11 T cell receptor beta chains listed below, sequenced in a study of T-cell reconstitution after alpha-beta-depleted transplantation in children. The library targeted TCRbeta and was prepared with unique molecular identifiers. One entry per CDR3 protein, called by TCRdb with MiXCR from the PCR reads. The table has some 520,000 distinct CDR3 sequences, about 30% seen once. The sequencing here drew on PBMCs from the stem cell graft donor, taken from the stem cell graft. These TCRs come from a human donor who donated a stem cell graft to a child with aplastic anemia.

The chain recombines TRBV6-5 with TRBJ1-1, with 7 nucleotides matching TRBD1. Per the germline V gene, CDR1 is MNHEY and CDR2 is SVGAGI. This CDR3 is 15 amino acids long. V gave up 4 bases and J gave up 2 bases; unmatched junction bases: 7. CDR3 coding DNA: TGTGCCAGCAGTTCTGCTCAGGGGGACAACACTGAAGCTTTCTTT. It encodes CASSSAQGDNTEAFF.

This clonotype was detected only once. This rearrangement joins TRBV18 to TRBJ1-2; D possibly corresponds to TRBD1 (5 bases). This CDR3 spans 14 amino acids. Germline CDR1 is KGHSH and CDR2 is LQKENI. V dropped 2 bases and J dropped 2 bases, with 9 bases sitting between them. The CDR3 bases are TGTGCCAGCTCACCAGAGGGGTGGAACTATGGCTACACCTTC. Its protein product is CASSPEGWNYGYTF.

CDR3 sequence: CASSSIDRDVDEQYF. The CDR3 region has the DNA TGTGCCAGCAGCTCAATCGACAGGGACGTCGACGAGCAGTACTTC. V is TRBV7-6 and J is TRBJ2-7; 7 nucleotides line up with TRBD1. The CDR3 sequence is 15 residues long. Germline V gene sequence: CDR1 SGHVS, CDR2 FNYEAQ. Trimming removed 4 bases from V and 5 bases from J; junction bases left unmatched: 11.

There are a few counts of this clonotype. V and J are TRBV6-2 or TRBV6-3 and TRBJ2-1, with 7 bases identical to TRBD2. V trimming: 5 bases; J trimming: 2 bases; junction bases outside the gene matches: 6. Germline V gene lookup returns CDR1 MNHEY and CDR2 SVGEGT. The CDR3 is 15 residues long. The CDR3 loop is CASSPSGAPYNEQFF. The CDR3 bases are TGTGCCAGCAGTCCTAGCGGAGCTCCCTACAATGAGCAGTTCTTC.

The chain combines TRBV4-3 with TRBJ1-2; no reliable D call. Germline values: CDR1 LGHNA, CDR2 YSLEER. The CDR3 contains 16 residues. Trimming took 4 bases from V and 4 from J, leaving 19 bases between them. The CDR3: CASSLNDLGFGYGYTF. CDR3 nucleotide sequence: TGCGCCAGCAGCCTAAACGACCTGGGCTTCGGCTATGGCTACACCTTC.

This clonotype turned up a few times. The V gene is TRBV6-2 or TRBV6-3, the J gene TRBJ1-1; the D gene is possibly TRBD1 (5 bases). Germline CDR1 is MNHEY and CDR2 is SVGEGT. V gave up 4 bases and J gave up 0 bases, with 18 bases separating them. The CDR3 runs 17 residues. The CDR3 sequence is CASSWTGTLILNTEAFF. CDR3 in DNA: TGTGCCAGCAGTTGGACCGGGACGCTAATTCTGAACACTGAAGCTTTCTTT.

The chain couples TRBV4-3 to TRBJ1-2; perhaps TRBD1 as D (5 bases). Trimming removed 0 bases from V and 5 bases from J, with 7 bases in between. CDR1 is LGHNA, CDR2 YSLEER, per germline. The CDR3 contains 13 residues. The CDR3 here is CASSQEGGYGYTF. CDR3 in DNA: TGCGCCAGCAGCCAAGAGGGGGGGTATGGCTACACCTTC.

The chain uses TRBV19 and TRBJ1-5; D remains unclear. Trimming took 3 bases from V and 3 from J, leaving 15 bases between them. The germline V gene encodes CDR1 LNHDA and CDR2 SQIVND (reference sequence). The CDR3 sequence is 16 residues long. CDR3 sequence: CASSMVGRVPNQPQHF. Written as DNA, the CDR3 is TGTGCCAGTAGTATGGTTGGGAGGGTTCCCAATCAGCCCCAGCATTTT.

This clonotype appeared a few times. This chain connects TRBV9 to TRBJ1-2; TRBD1 matches 8 bases. Germline loops: CDR1 SGDLS, CDR2 YYNGEE. Losses at the gene ends were 0 bases for V and 5 bases for J; bases not matched to a gene: 12. This CDR3 has 17 residues. This CDR3 reads CASSVATLTGTGYGYTF. CDR3 DNA: TGTGCCAGCAGCGTAGCTACACTAACCGGGACAGGTTATGGCTACACCTTC.

The rearrangement joins TRBV7-9 to TRBJ1-4; D gene uncertain. CDR3 length equals 16 residues. Trimming took 1 base from V and 6 from J, leaving 15 bases between them. CDR1 and CDR2 from the germline V gene are SEHNR and FQNEAQ (reference sequence). In nucleotides, the CDR3 is TGTGCCAGCAGCTTAGAGTTCGGCAGTGGGGATGAAAAACTGTTTTTT. Amino acids: CASSLEFGSGDEKLFF.

A single count supports this clonotype. This chain uses TRBV27 with TRBJ2-7; 11 bases fit TRBD2. Unmatched junction bases numbered 8, after V lost 7 bases and J lost 0 bases. The germline V gene has CDR1 MNHEY and CDR2 SMNVEV (reference sequence). The CDR3 covers 16 residues. CDR3 sequence (DNA): TGTGCCAGCAACCGACTAGCGGGACCCGGCTCCTACGAGCAGTACGTC. Residues: CASNRLAGPGSYEQYV.